What follows are 27 T cell receptor beta chains derived from one specimen sequenced in a study of blood T cell repertoires in COVID-19. Clones were sequenced by immunoSEQ multiplex PCR, and TCRdb holds only the in-frame ones, with some missing. Of 150,000 to 200,000 clones in the sample, around 84% were seen once. The sequenced sample was peripheral blood. The receptors were sampled from a human donor with acute or convalescent COVID-19. The donor label of this sample is uncertain.

The rearrangement links TRBV27 to TRBJ1-2; D is undetermined. The germline V gene has CDR1 MNHEY and CDR2 SMNVEV (reference sequence). V lost 3 bases to trimming and J lost 4 bases, with 9 bases between them. CDR3 length: 13 amino acids. The CDR3 nucleotides read TGTGCCAGCAGTTTCAGAGGTAGCTATGGCTACACCTTC. Translated, it gives CASSFRGSYGYTF.

This clone has a single count. The chain combines TRBV18 with TRBJ2-3; D possibly corresponds to TRBD1 (6 bases). Per germline, CDR1 KGHSH and CDR2 LQKENI. The CDR3 covers 14 residues. Trimming stripped 5 bases from V and 0 bases from J, with 9 bases between. The CDR3 loop is CASSATGSTDTQYF. The CDR3 DNA follows: TGTGCCAGCTCAGCCACAGGGAGCACAGATACGCAGTATTTT.

This chain joins TRBV23-1 and TRBJ2-5, with 8 bases lining up with TRBD1. TRBV23-1 is sorted into the ORF group, with uncertain function. CDR3 length: 13 amino acids. The V and J ends lost 7 bases and 3 bases, in that order; junction bases with no gene match: 4. The CDR3 sequence: CASTPDREETQYF. DNA for the CDR3: TGCGCCAGCACCCCGGACAGGGAAGAGACCCAGTACTTC.

The chain has TRBV5-1 and TRBJ1-4; 7 bases line up with TRBD1. V lost 0 bases and J lost 8; bases outside the gene matches: 4. Germline CDR1 reads SGHRS; CDR2 reads YFSETQ. This CDR3 comprises 14 residues. The CDR3: CASSLDSQGEKLFF. For the CDR3, the DNA is TGCGCCAGCAGCTTGGACTCACAGGGGGAAAAACTGTTTTTT. The full variable domain, with the rest looked up from reference TRBV5-1 and TRBJ1-4, is KAGVTQTPRYLIKTRGQQVTLSCSPISGHRSVSWYQQTPGQGLQFLFEYFSETQRNKGNFPGRFSGRQFSNSRSEMNVSTLELGDSALYLCASSLDSQGEKLFFGSGTQLSVL.

The chain has TRBV10-3 and TRBJ2-7; 7 nucleotides agree with TRBD1. Germline CDR1 and CDR2: ENHRY and SYGVKD. V lost 6 bases, J lost 6 bases, and 5 bases stayed unmatched. The CDR3 contains 12 residues. The CDR3 DNA is TGTGCCATCAGGGATGACAGGGCCGAGCAGTACTTC. This sequence encodes CAIRDDRAEQYF.

This rearrangement joins TRBV7-9 to TRBJ1-6; the match to TRBD1 covers 7 bases. Germline CDR1 and CDR2: SEHNR and FQNEAQ (reference sequence). J was trimmed by 5 bases and V by 2 bases; bases with no gene match: 12. The CDR3 sequence is 18 residues long. The CDR3 loop reads CASSLLPGRGQNNSPLHF. CDR3 DNA sequence: TGTGCCAGCAGCTTACTCCCCGGGAGGGGGCAAAATAATTCACCCCTCCACTTT. The whole variable domain, remainder taken from reference TRBV7-9 and TRBJ1-6, is DTGVSQNPRHKITKRGQNVTFRCDPISEHNRLYWYRQTLGQGPEFLTYFQNEAQLEKSRLLSDRFSAERPKGSFSTLEIQRTEQGDSAMYLCASSLLPGRGQNNSPLHFGNGTRLTVT.

The chain is built from TRBV7-9 and TRBJ1-2; D possibly corresponds to TRBD1 (5 bases). The germline V gene has CDR1 SEHNR and CDR2 FQNEAQ (reference sequence). The CDR3 is 16 amino acids. Trimming shortened V by 5 bases and J by 6 bases, and 22 bases separated the two germline ends. This CDR3 reads CASSPRGGWSEHGYTF. CDR3 bases: TGTGCCAGCAGCCCCCGGGGGGGGTGGTCGGAGCATGGCTACACCTTC.

This chain joins TRBV7-2 and TRBJ1-4, with a weak D call TRBD1 (6 bases). CDR1 and CDR2 (germline): SGHTA, FQGNSA. Between the trimmed V and J ends, which lost 10 bases and 5 bases, there was a span of 11 bases. This CDR3 is built from 12 residues. The CDR3, as DNA: TGTGCCACCGGGGGGACAAATGAAAAACTGTTTTTT. Its protein is CATGGTNEKLFF.

The V and J genes are TRBV5-5 and TRBJ2-7; 11 bases are a match to TRBD1. There are 14 residues in the CDR3. V dropped 4 bases and J dropped 7; count of bases not matched to a gene: 7. In germline, CDR1 is SGHKS, CDR2 YYEKEE (reference sequence). CDR3 sequence (DNA): TGTGCCAGCAGCCCCCGGGACAGGGGGATTGAGCAGTACTTC. It translates to CASSPRDRGIEQYF.

This clone has just a few counts. The chain carries TRBV20-1 and TRBJ2-5, with 9 bases fitting TRBD1. Trimming took 3 bases from V and 3 from J; bases not matched to a gene: 5. Germline CDR1 and CDR2: DFQATT and SNEGSKA (reference sequence). The CDR3 is 14 amino acids. CDR3 DNA: TGCAGTGCTAGTAAGGGACAGGGAAAAGAGACCCAGTACTTC. This translates into CSASKGQGKETQYF.

This clone occurred once. The DNA for the CDR3 is TGTGCCAGCAGCCCCGCCGGGACAGGGGGCTCCAATCAGCCCCAGCATTTT. Encoded protein: CASSPAGTGGSNQPQHF. The V and J genes are TRBV7-9 and TRBJ1-5; 12 bases match TRBD1. Germline CDR1 SEHNR, CDR2 FQNEAQ (reference sequence). The CDR3 runs to 17 residues. The V and J ends lost 5 bases and 3 bases, in that order; junction bases with no gene match: 8.

The V and J genes are TRBV3-1 (or the pseudogene TRBV3-2) and TRBJ1-2; no clear D. V was clipped by 5 bases and J by 4 bases, with 11 bases between them. CDR1 is LGHDT and CDR2 is YNNKEL in the germline V gene (reference sequence). The CDR3 consists of 13 residues. In DNA form, the CDR3 reads TGTGCCAGCAGCGGTCGGGATTCCTATGGCTACACCTTC. Encoded protein: CASSGRDSYGYTF.

This chain joins TRBV6-5 and TRBJ1-6; D is unresolved. The V gene lost 2 bases and the J gene lost 7 bases, with 15 bases spanning the gap. Germline-derived CDR1 and CDR2 are MNHEY and SVGAGI. CDR3 length: 16 residues. Here the CDR3 reads CASSYRPGATNSPLHF. CDR3 DNA sequence: TGTGCCAGCAGTTACCGACCGGGAGCTACAAATTCACCCCTCCACTTT.

This chain connects TRBV18 to TRBJ2-7, with 8 bases identical to TRBD1. Germline CDR1 reads KGHSH; CDR2 reads LQKENI. J was trimmed by 6 bases and V by 6 bases; bases with no gene match: 13. CDR3 length: 15 residues. CDR3: CASSHGAGGLTEQYF. The CDR3 DNA follows: TGTGCCAGCTCCCACGGGGCAGGGGGCTTGACCGAGCAGTACTTC.

This CDR3 reads CASSLMLGQAYEQYF. CDR3 sequence (DNA): TGCGCCAGCAGCTTGATGTTGGGACAGGCCTACGAGCAGTACTTC. The gene calls are TRBV5-1 and TRBJ2-7; 8 nucleotides agree with TRBD1. The V segment lost 1 base and the J segment 2 bases; nucleotides outside the gene matches: 5. This CDR3 is 15 amino acids long. Germline values: CDR1 SGHRS, CDR2 YFSETQ. The whole variable domain, remainder taken from reference TRBV5-1 and TRBJ2-7, is KAGVTQTPRYLIKTRGQQVTLSCSPISGHRSVSWYQQTPGQGLQFLFEYFSETQRNKGNFPGRFSGRQFSNSRSEMNVSTLELGDSALYLCASSLMLGQAYEQYFGPGTRLTVT.

The V call is TRBV12-5, the J call TRBJ1-2; D is undetermined. The CDR3 spans 15 residues. The germline V gene has CDR1 LGHNT and CDR2 FRNRAP. Trimming took 2 bases from V and 0 from J, leaving 10 bases between them. CDR3 DNA: TGTGCTAGTGGTTTGTTGGGCGGGTCTAACTATGGCTACACCTTC. Translated, it gives CASGLLGGSNYGYTF.

The chain couples TRBV4-1 to TRBJ1-2; maybe TRBD1 (5 bases). This CDR3 comprises 15 residues. Trimming removed 0 bases from V and 8 bases from J, with 16 bases in between. Germline V gives CDR1 MGHRA, CDR2 YSYEKL. CDR3 in DNA: TGCGCCAGCAGCCAAGATAGGGCGGGGGGGTTCGGCTACACCTTC. This sequence encodes CASSQDRAGGFGYTF.

The chain recombines TRBV28 with TRBJ1-4; perhaps TRBD1 as D (5 bases). The CDR3 covers 14 residues. Germline values: CDR1 MDHEN, CDR2 SYDVKM. V lost 6 bases and J lost 6, with 14 bases in between. The DNA for the CDR3 is TGTGCCAGCAGCCTTAGGGGAGGGTATGAAAAACTGTTTTTT. It translates to CASSLRGGYEKLFF.

The rearrangement uses TRBV25-1 and TRBJ2-1; tentatively, D is TRBD1 (5 bases). Germline V gene sequence: CDR1 MGHDK, CDR2 SYGVNS. With 5 bases removed from V and 4 bases from J, the gap between germline ends came to 12 bases. There are 14 residues in the CDR3. DNA of the CDR3: TGTGCCAGCAGTCCCCTCCAGGGATACAATGAGCAGTTCTTC. This codes for CASSPLQGYNEQFF.

This clone appeared a few times. This chain connects TRBV14 to TRBJ1-1, with D unresolved. CDR1 and CDR2 from the germline V gene are SGHDN and FVKESK. This CDR3 spans 13 amino acids. V was clipped by 7 bases and J by 0 bases, with 9 bases between them. DNA of the CDR3: TGTGCCAGCACTCGGGGTCTGAACACTGAAGCTTTCTTT. The encoded protein is CASTRGLNTEAFF.

The chain combines TRBV6-4 with TRBJ2-6; no clear D. Trimming shortened V by 2 bases and J by 4 bases, and 6 bases separated the two germline ends. The CDR3 is 14 amino acids. Per the germline V gene, CDR1 is MRHNA and CDR2 is SNTAGT. The CDR3 DNA follows: TGTGCCAGCAGTGACCCCGGGGGGGCCAACGTCCTGACTTTC. It specifies CASSDPGGANVLTF.

This clone showed up just once. V and J are TRBV7-2 and TRBJ1-3, with no clear D. CDR3 length equals 15 residues. V dropped 5 bases and J dropped 4 bases, with 15 bases sitting between them. Looked up from germline, CDR1 is SGHTA and CDR2 is FQGNSA. CDR3 nucleotides: TGTGCCAGCAGCAGTACGAGGGCGGGCGGAAACACCATATATTTT. It is translated as CASSSTRAGGNTIYF. Looking up the rest from reference TRBV7-2 and TRBJ1-3 gives the full variable domain: GAGVSQSPSNKVTEKGKDVELRCDPISGHTALYWYRQSLGQGLEFLIYFQGNSAPDKSGLPSDRFSAERTGGSVSTLTIQRTQQEDSAVYLCASSSTRAGGNTIYFGEGSWLTVV.

This sequence joins TRBV7-9 and TRBJ2-3, with TRBD1 identical over 9 bases. V was clipped by 5 bases and J by 0 bases; unmatched bases: 6. CDR1 is SEHNR, CDR2 FQNEAQ, per germline (reference sequence). This CDR3 region has 16 residues. The CDR3, as DNA: TGTGCCAGCAGCCCATGGACAGGGGTAAGCACAGATACGCAGTATTTT. It codes for CASSPWTGVSTDTQYF.

The chain couples TRBV6-5 to TRBJ2-7, with TRBD1 matching over 8 bases. The J segment lost 5 bases and the V segment lost 6 bases, leaving 9 bases of the junction unmatched. The CDR3 sequence is 14 residues long. In germline, CDR1 is MNHEY, CDR2 SVGAGI. The CDR3 nucleotides are TGTGCCAGCAGCCCCGGGACAGGCTACCACGAGCAGTACTTC. This sequence encodes CASSPGTGYHEQYF.

This clone was recorded only once. The V call is TRBV7-9, the J call TRBJ2-1, with TRBD2 matching 8 bases. Looked up from germline, CDR1 is SEHNR and CDR2 is FQNEAQ (reference sequence). Trimming at V came to 0 bases and at J to 7 bases, leaving 8 bases not matched to a gene. This CDR3 spans 16 amino acids. The CDR3 nucleotides are TGTGCCAGCAGCTTAGCCGTGATAGCGGGGTTGAATGAGCAGTTCTTC. The encoded protein is CASSLAVIAGLNEQFF.

The CDR3 sequence: CASSLSGTGGYYEQYF. CDR3 nucleotides: TGTGCCAGCAGCCTTTCCGGGACAGGGGGCTACTACGAGCAGTACTTC. The chain has TRBV27 and TRBJ2-7; TRBD1 aligns across 12 bases. This CDR3 is 16 amino acids long. Per the germline V gene, CDR1 is MNHEY and CDR2 is SMNVEV (reference sequence). V gave up 6 bases and J gave up 3 bases; unmatched junction bases: 9.

The J gene is TRBJ2-1, the V gene TRBV3-1 (or the pseudogene TRBV3-2), with 9 bases that match TRBD1. Germline V CDR1 and CDR2: LGHDT, YNNKEL (reference sequence). CDR3 length: 16 residues. The ends lost 4 bases at V and 1 base at J; junction bases unmatched: 5. The CDR3 DNA reads TGTGCCAGCAGCCCCCGGGACAGGGTTTCCTACAATGAGCAGTTCTTC. It specifies CASSPRDRVSYNEQFF.